These T cell receptor beta chains were read from a single sample in a study of technical replicates of blood from a few donors. Clones were read by immunoSEQ multiplex PCR, and TCRdb kept only the in-frame ones, dropping some. The top ten clones hold about 0.31% of a sample with about 83,000 clones, about 96% of them seen once. The sample taken for sequencing was T cells isolated from PBMCs. These receptors came from a human donor in good health. CDR3s include the opening cysteine and the closing phenylalanine or tryptophan. Fields, in order: V gene, D gene, J gene, clone size, CDR3 DNA, CDR3 protein. The D gene is left open where the match is weak. Rows may omit the clone size; those that give it use once, few, many or a size class.

TRBV7-2	TRBD1	TRBJ1-4	NA	TGTGCCAGCAGCGTCCAGACAGGGTACAGTAATGAAAAACTGTTTTTT	CASSVQTGYSNEKLFF
TRBV4-2	TRBD1	TRBJ2-1	NA	TGTGCCAGCAGCCCCTACGACAGGGAGACAGACAATGAGCAGTTCTTC	CASSPYDRETDNEQFF
TRBV6-1	TRBD1	TRBJ1-1	NA	TGTGCCAGCAGCTACACAGGGGAGAAAGGCACTGAAGCTTTCTTT	CASSYTGEKGTEAFF
TRBV7-3	TRBD2	TRBJ2-5	NA	TGTGCCAGCAGCTTAGGACTAGCGGGAGGAGAGACCCAGTACTTC	CASSLGLAGGETQYF
TRBV9	TRBD1	TRBJ1-1	NA	TGTGCCAGCAGCGTGGAGACAGGGTGGAACACTGAAGCTTTCTTT	CASSVETGWNTEAFF
TRBV7-9	NA	TRBJ2-5	NA	TGTGCCAGCAGACTCCAAGAGACCCAGTACTTC	CASRLQETQYF
TRBV27	TRBD1	TRBJ2-7	NA	TGTGCCAGCAGTCGACCAGGGACAGGGGGCAGAGGGAATGCCTACGAGCAGTACTTC	CASSRPGTGGRGNAYEQYF
TRBV6-5	TRBD1	TRBJ1-1	NA	TGTGCCAGCAGTTTTGGGGTTGGGACAGACACTGAAGCTTTCTTT	CASSFGVGTDTEAFF
TRBV28	NA	TRBJ1-2	NA	TGTGCCAGCAGTTTACTCAGATTGGCCAACTATGGCTACACCTTC	CASSLLRLANYGYTF
TRBV5-1	NA	TRBJ1-1	NA	TGCGCCAGCAGACCCGGGGGGGGAACTGAAGCTTTCTTT	CASRPGGGTEAFF
TRBV10-3	NA	TRBJ2-5	NA	TGTGCCATCAGTGAAATACAGGGCGAGGGAGAGACCCAGTACTTC	CAISEIQGEGETQYF
TRBV6-5	NA	TRBJ2-1	NA	TGTGCCAGCAGTTACTCAGGACTAAGCCAAAATGAGCAGTTCTTC	CASSYSGLSQNEQFF
TRBV10-3	TRBD2	TRBJ2-3	NA	TGTGCCATCAGTGGGGGTAGCGGGAGGGCCGGCACAGATACGCAGTATTTT	CAISGGSGRAGTDTQYF
TRBV7-9	TRBD2	TRBJ2-1	NA	TGTGCCAGCAGCTCCACTAGCGGGAGACCGGGTGAGCAGTTCTTC	CASSSTSGRPGEQFF
TRBV11-3	NA	TRBJ1-1	NA	TGTGCCAGCAGCTTATACGGGGAGCAAGCTTTCTTT	CASSLYGEQAFF
TRBV7-6	TRBD2	TRBJ2-7	NA	TGTGCCAGCAGCTACCGGACTAGCGCCCACGAGCAGTACTTC	CASSYRTSAHEQYF
TRBV9	TRBD2	TRBJ2-5	NA	TGTGCCAGCAGCGGGACTAGCGGGAGATTAGAGACCCAGTACTTC	CASSGTSGRLETQYF
TRBV2	TRBD1	TRBJ1-2	NA	TGTGCCAGCAGTGCGGGACAGGGATATGGCTACACCTTC	CASSAGQGYGYTF
TRBV7-9	NA	TRBJ2-1	NA	TGTGCCAGCAGCTTTTTAGGAGGGCCTAACAATGAGCAGTTCTTC	CASSFLGGPNNEQFF
TRBV28	NA	TRBJ1-4	NA	TGTGCCAGCAGTTTGGTTTTCGGGGACTTTGCAACTAATGAAAAACTGTTTTTT	CASSLVFGDFATNEKLFF
TRBV4-1	TRBD1	TRBJ1-2	NA	TGCGCCAGCAGCCAACAACCCAGGGACAGGAGACCCTATGGCTACACCTTC	CASSQQPRDRRPYGYTF
TRBV6-5	NA	TRBJ1-2	once	TGTGCCAGCAGTTACTCGAGTCGCGGGCTCTATGGCTACACCTTC	CASSYSSRGLYGYTF
TRBV5-4	NA	TRBJ2-7	few	TGTGCCAGCAGCTGGCTCCTGAACGAGCAGTACTTC	CASSWLLNEQYF
TRBV19	NA	TRBJ1-4	NA	TGTGCCAGTAGTCCACAGACAGGTACGAATGAAAAACTGTTTTTT	CASSPQTGTNEKLFF
TRBV7-6	TRBD2	TRBJ2-7	NA	TGTGCCAGCAGCCTAAAGACTAGCGGGAGCTCCTACGAGCAGTACTTC	CASSLKTSGSSYEQYF
TRBV10-3	TRBD1	TRBJ1-1	NA	TGTGCCATCACCACGACAGGGAAGAACACTGAAGCTTTCTTT	CAITTTGKNTEAFF
TRBV28	TRBD1	TRBJ2-5	NA	TGTGCCAGCAGTTTCCCCGCGGGGACAGGACAAAGGTACCAAGAGACCCAGTACTTC	CASSFPAGTGQRYQETQYF
TRBV27	NA	TRBJ2-2	NA	TGTGCCAGCAGTTCCTCTGGGGAGCGCACCGGGGAGCTGTTTTTT	CASSSSGERTGELFF
TRBV11-2	TRBD2	TRBJ2-7	once	TGTGCCAGCAGCTCGGAACGCGCGGGACTAGTTCTTTACGAGCAGTACTTC	CASSSERAGLVLYEQYF
TRBV18	TRBD2	TRBJ2-5	NA	TGTGCCAGCTCACCACTAGCGGGAGGGAACCAAGAGACCCAGTACTTC	CASSPLAGGNQETQYF
TRBV20-1	NA	TRBJ1-1	NA	TGCAGCACGGGGGACACTGAAGCTTTCTTT	CSTGDTEAFF
TRBV7-9	TRBD2	TRBJ2-1	NA	TGTGCCAGCACCTACTCCACAAGGGGGACTAGCGCCTACAATGAGCAGTTCTTC	CASTYSTRGTSAYNEQFF
TRBV9	NA	TRBJ2-3	NA	TGTGCCAGCAGCGTAAGGGGGATGGCGCAGTATTTT	CASSVRGMAQYF
TRBV5-6	NA	TRBJ1-2	NA	TGTGCCAGCAGCTTACTCAACTATGGCTACACCTTC	CASSLLNYGYTF
TRBV7-9	NA	TRBJ2-4	NA	TGTGCCAGCAGCTTAGTTCCGGGGGAGCTCGCCAAAAACATTCAGTACTTC	CASSLVPGELAKNIQYF
TRBV5-4	NA	TRBJ2-7	NA	TGTGCCAGCAGTGACAGCGCAAGCTCCTACGAGCAGTACTTC	CASSDSASSYEQYF
TRBV7-8	NA	TRBJ1-1	NA	TGTGCCAGCAGCTTAGTCTTTTCAGGGAGGTTCACTGAAGCTTTCTTT	CASSLVFSGRFTEAFF
TRBV21-1	NA	TRBJ2-7	NA	TGTGCCAGCAGCAAGATGGGAGGGAGGCGGGAGATTCCCAACGAGCAGTACTTC	CASSKMGGRREIPNEQYF
TRBV6-5	NA	TRBJ2-7	NA	TGTGCCAGCAGTACAGGGTTATCCTACGAGCAGTACTTC	CASSTGLSYEQYF